This paragraph covers one T cell receptor beta chain sequence. Its antigen is unidentified. This specimen belongs to a study of OX40 agonist ivuxolimab in advanced cancers. The overall study: Patients received intravenous ivuxolimab every 2 weeks at 0.01 to 10 mg/kg. The eligibility criteria allowed prior anti-PD-1, anti-PD-L1 or anti-CTLA-4 therapy, and approximately 38% had some.

Study-level points and caveats: Expanded clones tended on average to be more numerous among CD8+ T cells than CD4+. No antigen was identified for the clonally expanded peripheral T cells.

The trim removed 1 base at V and 1 base at J, leaving 8 bases unmatched. Germline-derived CDR1 and CDR2 are MDHEN and SYDVKM. The CDR3 is made up of 19 amino acids. Measured with immunoSEQ multiplex PCR; TCRdb has only the in-frame clones, and not every one. The top ten hold about a sixth of the sample, which has approximately 17,000 clones, over 70% seen once. This TCR was sampled from an adult with an advanced solid tumor such as melanoma, head and neck, liver or kidney cancer. This sequence joins TRBV28 and TRBJ2-3; 13 bases are a match to TRBD2. Source: CD4+ or CD8+ T cells sorted from blood, taken in a trial of the OX40 agonist ivuxolimab. The CDR3 DNA reads as TGTGCCAGCAGTTTATCATCCGCTGGACTAGCGGGAGGCACAGATACGCAGTATTTT. It translates to CASSLSSAGLAGGTDTQYF.